This TCR beta chain was retrieved from a study of cytomegalovirus exposure and HLA in healthy donors. Study outcomes and limitations: Trimming of TCR beta V- and J-genes showed a link, identified in a later analysis, to a missense DCLRE1C variant.

As to this clone: The antigen is not known.

The PCR had 60 Vbeta and 13 Jbeta primers. TCRdb's table, derived via immunoSEQ multiplex PCR, lists solely in-frame clones and lacks some. The sample has about 160,000 clones; around 80% are singletons. From germline, CDR1 is SEHNR and CDR2 FQNEAQ (reference sequence). Trimming removed 8 bases from V and 3 bases from J, with 10 bases in between. This CDR3 has 13 residues. The sample consisted of PBMCs. The chain couples TRBV7-9 to TRBJ2-2; a weak D match, TRBD1 (5 bases). The source is a male donor in good health and CMV-seropositive. The CDR3 DNA reads TGTGCCAGCCTCAGGGCGGACACCGGGGAGCTGTTTTTT. Translation: CASLRADTGELFF.